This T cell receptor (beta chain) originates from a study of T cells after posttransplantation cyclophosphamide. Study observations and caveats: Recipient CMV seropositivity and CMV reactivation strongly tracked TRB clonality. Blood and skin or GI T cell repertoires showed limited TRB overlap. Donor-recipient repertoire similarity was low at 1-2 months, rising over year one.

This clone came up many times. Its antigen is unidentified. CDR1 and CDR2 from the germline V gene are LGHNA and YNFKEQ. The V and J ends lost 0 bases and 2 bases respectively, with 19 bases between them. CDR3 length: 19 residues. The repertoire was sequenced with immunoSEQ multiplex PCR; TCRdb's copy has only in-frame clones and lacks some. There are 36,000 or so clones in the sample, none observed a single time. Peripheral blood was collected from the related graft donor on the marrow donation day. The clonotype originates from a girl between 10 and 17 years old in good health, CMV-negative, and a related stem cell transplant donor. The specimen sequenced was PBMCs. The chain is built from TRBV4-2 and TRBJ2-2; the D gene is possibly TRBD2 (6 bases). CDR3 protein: CASSQDRARWRDNTGELFF. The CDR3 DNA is TGTGCCAGCAGCCAAGATCGGGCTAGGTGGAGGGACAACACCGGGGAGCTGTTTTTT.